The 11 T cell receptor beta chains below come from one sample, sequenced in a study of T-cell reconstitution after alpha-beta-depleted transplantation in children. Unique molecular identifiers were built into the TCRbeta library. TCRdb re-derived calls from the PCR reads in MiXCR, one entry per CDR3 protein. The sample consists of about 98,000 distinct CDR3 sequences, less than 25% of them appearing once. Sequencing was performed on PBMCs, taken before TCRalphabeta/CD19-depleted stem cell transplant. The receptors originated from a boy aged 2-9 years with acute lymphoblastic leukemia, due to receive a stem cell transplant.

The chain combines TRBV29-1 with TRBJ1-1, with unresolved D. Germline V CDR1 and CDR2: SQVTM, ANQGSEA. Trimming took off 8 bases at V and 8 bases at J, with 6 bases between the two ends. CDR3 length: 8 residues. This CDR3 is CSSEEAFF. As DNA, the CDR3 is TGCAGCTCTGAAGAAGCTTTCTTT.

The chain uses TRBV20-1 and TRBJ2-2; no clear D. Between the trimmed V and J ends, which lost 7 bases and 5 bases, there was a span of 17 bases. CDR1 and CDR2 (germline): DFQATT, SNEGSKA (reference sequence). The CDR3 loop spans 14 amino acids. The CDR3 is CSVLASVGTGELFF. In DNA form, the CDR3 reads TGCAGTGTGCTGGCTAGTGTTGGAACCGGGGAGCTGTTTTTT.

This clonotype was found a few times. This chain uses TRBV20-1 with TRBJ2-1; possible D gene TRBD2, 6 bases. V was shortened by 7 bases and J by 3 bases, with 16 bases between the two germline ends. The CDR3 is made up of 14 amino acids. The germline V gene encodes CDR1 DFQATT and CDR2 SNEGSKA (reference sequence). The CDR3 DNA reads as TGCAGTGACGCCCTGCGGAGGGGCTACAATGAGCAGTTCTTC. Translating gives CSDALRRGYNEQFF.

The chain couples TRBV5-1 to TRBJ2-7; the D gene is possibly TRBD1 (5 bases). This CDR3 contains 14 residues. Germline V gives CDR1 SGHRS, CDR2 YFSETQ. Trimming cost V 1 base and J 6 bases, with 14 bases left between them. CDR3 loop: CASSLIQGPGEQYF. CDR3 sequence (DNA): TGCGCCAGCAGCTTGATCCAGGGTCCGGGCGAGCAGTACTTC.

This clonotype was seen a handful of times. The chain has TRBV12-3 or TRBV12-4 and TRBJ1-5; possibly TRBD1 for D (6 bases). The germline V and J ends were trimmed by 7 bases and 0 bases, with 13 bases remaining between them. The CDR3 sequence is 15 residues long. The CDR3 region has the DNA TGTGCCAGCAAAAAGGGACATGATAGCAATCAGCCCCAGCATTTT. Its translation is CASKKGHDSNQPQHF.

The J gene is TRBJ2-3, the V gene TRBV28; a possible D gene is TRBD1 (6 bases). The CDR3 contains 17 residues. V was pared by 8 bases and J by 0 bases, with 21 bases between. CDR1 MDHEN and CDR2 SYDVKM come from the germline V gene. The CDR3 loop is CASQTVYGTPSTDTQYF. The DNA of the CDR3 is TGTGCCAGCCAAACAGTTTACGGGACACCTAGCACAGATACGCAGTATTTT.

As for this clonotype: A read error may account for a junction end that differs from germline. The chain recombines TRBV5-1 with TRBJ2-7; D remains ambiguous. The CDR3 extends over 14 amino acids. Germline V gene data show CDR1 as SGHRS and CDR2 as YFSETQ. CDR3 residues: CASSLDPQNYEQYF. The DNA of the CDR3 is TGCGCCAGCAGTTTGGATCCACAAAACTACGAGCAGTACTTC. The full variable domain, its missing parts supplied by reference TRBV5-1 and TRBJ2-7, is KAGVTQTPRYLIKTRGQQVTLSCSPISGHRSVSWYQQTPGQGLQFLFEYFSETQRNKGNFPGRFSGRQFSNSRSEMNVSTLELGDSALYLCASSLDPQNYEQYFGPGTRLTVT.

The V call is TRBV7-2, the J call TRBJ2-3; tentatively, D is TRBD2 (6 bases). The CDR3 loop spans 15 amino acids. Trimming shortened V by 2 bases and J by 7 bases, and 16 bases separated the two germline ends. Germline loops: CDR1 SGHTA, CDR2 FQGNSA. CDR3 amino acids: CASSLSRREENTQYF. The CDR3 DNA reads TGTGCCAGCAGCTTATCGCGGAGGGAAGAAAATACGCAGTATTTT.

This clonotype came up a few times. Here the CDR3 DNA reads TGTGCCAGCAGCCGCCGGACTAGCGGAGTGGAGACCCAGTACTTC. Its protein is CASSRRTSGVETQYF. The chain employs TRBV4-2 and TRBJ2-5, with 10 bases aligning to TRBD2. The V and J ends lost 4 bases and 5 bases, in that order; junction bases with no gene match: 7. This CDR3 is 15 amino acids long. Germline V gene sequence: CDR1 LGHNA, CDR2 YNFKEQ.

This clonotype has more than one count but fewer than ten. The CDR3 nucleotides read TGTGCCAGCAGGCACGGCGGGGCGCAGAATGAAAAACTGTTTTTT. Encoded protein: CASRHGGAQNEKLFF. This chain links TRBV27 with TRBJ1-4, with a tentative D call TRBD1 (5 bases). Germline CDR1 MNHEY, CDR2 SMNVEV (reference sequence). Trimming took 6 bases from V and 5 from J, leaving 16 bases between them. The CDR3 is made up of 15 amino acids.

This clonotype was seen at least ten times. This chain links TRBV27 with TRBJ2-1; D not resolved. With 4 bases removed from V and 6 bases from J, the gap between germline ends came to 13 bases. Germline V CDR1 and CDR2: MNHEY, SMNVEV (reference sequence). The CDR3 is 14 residues long. For the CDR3, the DNA is TGTGCCAGCAGTTGGTTTGGGCTGGGCAATGAGCAGTTCTTC. Amino acids: CASSWFGLGNEQFF.